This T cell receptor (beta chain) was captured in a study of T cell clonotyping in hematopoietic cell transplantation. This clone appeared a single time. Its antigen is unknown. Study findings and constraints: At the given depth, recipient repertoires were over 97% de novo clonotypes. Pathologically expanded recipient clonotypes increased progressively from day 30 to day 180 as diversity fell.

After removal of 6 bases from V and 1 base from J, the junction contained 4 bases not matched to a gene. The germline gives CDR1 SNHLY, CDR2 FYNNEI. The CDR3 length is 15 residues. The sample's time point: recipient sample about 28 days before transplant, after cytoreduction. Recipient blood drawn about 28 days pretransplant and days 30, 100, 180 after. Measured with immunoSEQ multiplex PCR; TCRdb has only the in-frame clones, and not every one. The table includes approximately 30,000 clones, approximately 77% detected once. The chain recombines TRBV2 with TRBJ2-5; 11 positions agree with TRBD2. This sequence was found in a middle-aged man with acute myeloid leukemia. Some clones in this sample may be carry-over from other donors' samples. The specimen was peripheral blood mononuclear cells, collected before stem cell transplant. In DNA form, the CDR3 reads TGTGCCAGCAGCCTAGGACTAGCGGGCCAAGAGACCCAGTACTTC. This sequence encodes CASSLGLAGQETQYF.